These 17 T cell receptor beta chains share one sample of origin, sequenced in a study of beta chain features in type 1 diabetes (dated by TCRdb to 2016 to 2019). Library preparation employed the immunoSEQ multiplex PCR assay. All of the isolated RNA was reverse transcribed with the High Capacity cDNA Reverse Transcription Kit, so expressed TCRB transcripts were sequenced. TCRdb holds this immuneACCESS table with in-frame rearrangements only. Some clones are missing; in checked studies, unresolved V genes explain under half, and the rest has no known cause. The sample table records nearly 350,000 clones; roughly 8% of these occur just once. 0.44% of the sample belongs to the ten largest clones. Sequenced material: central memory CD4+ T cells from blood. Receptors originate from a woman aged 18-29 years in good health.

This clone was detected a few times. The chain uses TRBV5-1 and TRBJ2-1; TRBD2 matches at 15 bases. J gave up 4 bases and V 4 bases, and 12 bases lay outside the gene matches. The CDR3 runs 19 residues. Per the germline V gene, CDR1 is SGHRS and CDR2 is YFSETQ. CDR3 amino acids: CASSEGLAGGPSRYNEQFF. The CDR3 DNA is TGCGCCAGCAGCGAAGGACTAGCGGGAGGGCCGAGTAGGTACAATGAGCAGTTCTTC. Together with reference TRBV5-1 and TRBJ2-1, the CDR3 gives the full variable domain: KAGVTQTPRYLIKTRGQQVTLSCSPISGHRSVSWYQQTPGQGLQFLFEYFSETQRNKGNFPGRFSGRQFSNSRSEMNVSTLELGDSALYLCASSEGLAGGPSRYNEQFFGPGTRLTVL.

This clone appeared a few times. The chain recombines TRBV19 with TRBJ1-2, with a possible D match to TRBD1 (5 bases). V lost 3 bases to trimming and J lost 0 bases, with 14 bases between them. The CDR3 length is 16 residues. Germline CDR1 LNHDA, CDR2 SQIVND (reference sequence). The CDR3 DNA is TGTGCCAGTAGTATTCACCGGGACCGCACTAACTATGGCTACACCTTC. This codes for CASSIHRDRTNYGYTF.

The table lists this clone with a few counts. The chain links TRBV2 to TRBJ2-1; TRBD2 might be the D (5 bases). V lost 5 bases and J lost 0, with 8 bases in between. The CDR3 has 14 residues. Germline CDR1 is SNHLY and CDR2 is FYNNEI. The DNA of the CDR3 is TGTGCCAGCAGTCTAGGGAGCTCCTACAATGAGCAGTTCTTC. This translates into CASSLGSSYNEQFF.

This clone was detected ten times or more. The chain uses TRBV27 and TRBJ1-2; TRBD1 might be the D (6 bases). V was trimmed by 4 bases and J by 8 bases, leaving 17 bases between them. The germline V gene has CDR1 MNHEY and CDR2 SMNVEV (reference sequence). The CDR3 covers 14 residues. CDR3 in amino acids: CASSSMTGTKGYTF. The CDR3 bases are TGTGCCAGCAGTTCCATGACAGGCACGAAGGGCTACACCTTC.

The chain carries TRBV7-8 and TRBJ2-7, with D hard to call. This CDR3 has 14 residues. Germline assignment: CDR1 SGHVS and CDR2 FQNEAQ. Between the trimmed V and J ends, which lost 3 bases and 5 bases, there was a span of 14 bases. The CDR3 region has the DNA TGTGCCAGCAGCTTTGACAAGTCTTTTCACGAGCAGTACTTC. Protein sequence: CASSFDKSFHEQYF.

This clone has more than one count but fewer than ten. This rearrangement joins TRBV11-1 to TRBJ1-2; D is perhaps TRBD1 (5 bases). CDR1 is SGHAT, CDR2 FQDESV, per germline (reference sequence). The CDR3 has 13 residues. V was shortened by 5 bases and J by 4 bases, with 11 bases between the two germline ends. CDR3 sequence (DNA): TGTGCCAGCAGCCCGGACAAAAGCTATGGCTACACCTTC. Translating gives CASSPDKSYGYTF. Full variable domain (rest looked up from reference TRBV11-1 and TRBJ1-2): EAEVAQSPRYKITEKSQAVAFWCDPISGHATLYWYRQILGQGPELLVQFQDESVVDDSQLPKDRFSAERLKGVDSTLKIQPAELGDSAMYLCASSPDKSYGYTFGSGTRLTVV.

J is TRBJ2-1 and V is TRBV18; 15 positions agree with TRBD2. Germline values: CDR1 KGHSH, CDR2 LQKENI. The CDR3 has 19 amino acids. The ends lost 3 bases at V and 8 bases at J; junction bases unmatched: 14. CDR3 coding DNA: TGTGCCAGCTCACCGAATCCCCCGGGACTAGCGGGAGGTCGGGATGAGCAGTTCTTC. This translates into CASSPNPPGLAGGRDEQFF.

This chain joins TRBV6-6 and TRBJ2-2, with 8 bases matching TRBD2. Germline V gene lookup returns CDR1 MNHNY and CDR2 SVGAGI (reference sequence). Germline trimming cut 6 bases from V and 6 bases from J; bases unmatched to any gene: 12. The CDR3 sequence is 16 residues long. CDR3 nucleotide sequence: TGTGCCAGCAGCACCGGGACTAGTCTCTCGGCCGGGGAGCTGTTTTTT. This sequence encodes CASSTGTSLSAGELFF.

This clone was detected a few times. This sequence joins TRBV5-1 and TRBJ1-1, with 7 bases that match TRBD1. The CDR3 totals 15 residues. V trimming: 1 base; J trimming: 5 bases; junction bases outside the gene matches: 8. Germline V gene sequence: CDR1 SGHRS, CDR2 YFSETQ. The CDR3 nucleotides read TGCGCCAGCAGCTTGAGGGCAGCAGGGGGAACTGAAGCTTTCTTT. It yields the protein CASSLRAAGGTEAFF.

J is TRBJ2-1 and V is TRBV12-5; maybe TRBD1 (6 bases). This CDR3 spans 16 amino acids. The germline V gene encodes CDR1 LGHNT and CDR2 FRNRAP. The V and J ends lost 7 bases and 4 bases respectively, with 20 bases between them. This CDR3 reads CASARSTAGDYNEQFF. CDR3 nucleotides: TGTGCTAGTGCCAGGTCCACGGCAGGGGATTACAATGAGCAGTTCTTC.

J is TRBJ2-5 and V is TRBV5-6; 8 nucleotides match TRBD2. Germline CDR1 is SGHDT and CDR2 is YYEEEE. The CDR3 is 15 residues long. The V and J ends lost 2 bases and 3 bases, in that order; junction bases with no gene match: 6. The CDR3 protein is CASSFPPAGEETQYF. The CDR3 DNA is TGTGCCAGCAGCTTCCCCCCAGCGGGAGAAGAGACCCAGTACTTC.

The gene calls are TRBV7-6 and TRBJ2-1, with D tentatively TRBD1 (7 bases). From germline, CDR1 is SGHVS and CDR2 FNYEAQ. The CDR3 runs to 17 residues. With 0 bases removed from V and 3 bases from J, the gap between germline ends came to 15 bases. The CDR3 spells CASSLAAGGGLYNEQFF. The CDR3 coding sequence is TGTGCCAGCAGCTTAGCGGCAGGAGGGGGCCTCTACAATGAGCAGTTCTTC.

This clone was observed a handful of times. The V call is TRBV6-5, the J call TRBJ1-3; 7 nucleotides align to TRBD1. CDR3 size: 15 residues. Germline loops: CDR1 MNHEY, CDR2 SVGAGI. Trimming cost V 5 bases and J 3 bases; bases outside gene matches: 7. The CDR3 region is CASSQSTGIGNTIYF. CDR3 nucleotide sequence: TGTGCCAGCAGTCAATCGACAGGGATTGGAAACACCATATATTTT.

In its sample, this clone was seen a few times. The chain uses TRBV25-1 and TRBJ1-2; D is unresolved. The ends were cut back, 1 base at V and 4 bases at J, with 7 bases in the middle. Germline lookup yields CDR1 MGHDK and CDR2 SYGVNS. CDR3 size: 13 residues. CDR3 residues: CASSESGFYGYTF. The CDR3 DNA reads TGTGCCAGCAGTGAATCGGGGTTCTATGGCTACACCTTC.

This sequence joins TRBV7-6 and TRBJ2-1, with 12 positions matching TRBD2. With 4 bases clipped from V and 3 bases from J, the junction kept 4 bases outside the gene matches. This CDR3 has 16 amino acids. CDR1 SGHVS and CDR2 FNYEAQ come from the germline V gene. In DNA form, the CDR3 reads TGTGCCAGCAGCTCCATGGGACTAGCGGGCTACAATGAGCAGTTCTTC. This sequence encodes CASSSMGLAGYNEQFF.

This clone came up many times. This chain links TRBV6-5 with TRBJ1-2; D not resolved. This CDR3 spans 11 amino acids. V lost 7 bases and J 4 bases, leaving 7 bases between the germline ends. The V gene's germline CDR1 is MNHEY and CDR2 SVGAGI. The CDR3 spells CASNGGYGYTF. In nucleotides, the CDR3 is TGTGCCAGCAATGGCGGCTATGGCTACACCTTC.

The CDR3 sequence: CASSLLRVKTQYF. CDR3 in DNA: TGTGCCAGCAGCTTGTTACGGGTGAAGACCCAGTACTTC. The chain uses TRBV5-6 and TRBJ2-5; D gene ambiguous. V was clipped by 1 base and J by 6 bases, with 10 bases between them. CDR3 size: 13 residues. The germline V gene encodes CDR1 SGHDT and CDR2 YYEEEE.